These 13 T cell receptor beta chains were all obtained from the same sample, sequenced in a study of blood T cell repertoires in COVID-19. Sequenced by immunoSEQ multiplex PCR; TCRdb stores in-frame clones only, minus some. The sample shows over 100,000 clones, under 90% of them seen only once. The sequencing input was peripheral blood. The source of these receptors is a woman in her 70s with acute or convalescent COVID-19.

The chain combines TRBV15 with TRBJ2-5; 7 bases align to TRBD2. Germline CDR1 is LNHNV and CDR2 is YYDKDF (reference sequence). Unmatched junction bases numbered 3, after V lost 0 bases and J lost 2 bases. This CDR3 has 15 amino acids. The CDR3 sequence: CATSRDPSGQETQYF. The DNA of the CDR3 is TGTGCCACCAGCAGAGATCCTAGCGGACAAGAGACCCAGTACTTC.

Only one count was recorded for this clone. This chain uses TRBV27 with TRBJ1-2; no reliable D call. There are 16 residues in the CDR3. CDR1 is MNHEY, CDR2 SMNVEV, per germline (reference sequence). The ends were cut back, 6 bases at V and 1 base at J, with 18 bases in the middle. In nucleotides, the CDR3 is TGTGCCAGCAGCCCGAGTGTAACCTTTGTTAACTATGGCTACACCTTC. The encoded protein is CASSPSVTFVNYGYTF.

V is TRBV5-1 and J is TRBJ2-5; no definite D call. The V and J ends lost 0 bases and 0 bases respectively, with 12 bases between them. The CDR3 runs 16 residues. Germline V CDR1 and CDR2: SGHRS, YFSETQ. The CDR3 coding sequence is TGCGCCAGCAGCTTGGGGCCGAGGTTGTACCAAGAGACCCAGTACTTC. Protein product: CASSLGPRLYQETQYF.

The V gene is TRBV4-3, the J gene TRBJ2-1; weak D call: TRBD2 (6 bases). Trimming cost V 4 bases and J 8 bases, with 12 bases left between them. Germline V gene lookup returns CDR1 LGHNA and CDR2 YSLEER. The CDR3 totals 13 residues. CDR3 sequence (DNA): TGCGCCAGCAGCCTGCAGCCGGGAGATGAGCAGTTCTTC. Protein: CASSLQPGDEQFF.

The chain employs TRBV7-2 and TRBJ2-5; 11 nucleotides match TRBD1. CDR1 SGHTA and CDR2 FQGNSA come from the germline V gene. The CDR3 totals 16 residues. Losses at the gene ends were 5 bases for V and 4 bases for J; bases not matched to a gene: 9. The CDR3 protein is CASSPIGQGAGETQYF. CDR3 DNA sequence: TGTGCCAGCAGCCCGATAGGACAGGGGGCGGGAGAGACCCAGTACTTC.

The chain joins TRBV6-6 to TRBJ2-7; D gene uncertain. The CDR3 length is 13 residues. Between the trimmed V and J ends, which lost 3 bases and 2 bases, there was a span of 8 bases. Germline V gene data show CDR1 as MNHNY and CDR2 as SVGAGI (reference sequence). As DNA, the CDR3 is TGTGCCAGCAGTTATGAGGTGACCTACGAGCAGTACTTC. As protein: CASSYEVTYEQYF.

The rearrangement joins TRBV19 to TRBJ1-3, with no clear D. The CDR3 covers 12 residues. Between the trimmed V and J ends, which lost 6 bases and 4 bases, there was a span of 7 bases. The germline gives CDR1 LNHDA, CDR2 SQIVND (reference sequence). The CDR3 here is CASSVLGNTIYF. In DNA, the CDR3 is TGTGCCAGTAGCGTACTAGGAAACACCATATATTTT. The whole variable domain, remainder taken from reference TRBV19 and TRBJ1-3, is DGGITQSPKYLFRKEGQNVTLSCEQNLNHDAMYWYRQDPGQGLRLIYYSQIVNDFQKGDIAEGYSVSREKKESFPLTVTSAQKNPTAFYLCASSVLGNTIYFGEGSWLTVV.

The CDR3 loop is CASGSPPGLAGGLNGEQYF. Written as DNA, the CDR3 is TGTGCTAGTGGCTCCCCCCCTGGGCTAGCGGGGGGGCTTAATGGCGAGCAGTACTTC. The chain couples TRBV12-5 to TRBJ2-7; 12 bases are shared with TRBD2. Germline CDR1 reads LGHNT; CDR2 reads FRNRAP. Trimming cost V 6 bases and J 6 bases; bases outside gene matches: 21. CDR3 length equals 19 residues.

The chain uses TRBV7-6 and TRBJ1-4; 7 bases match TRBD1. Germline loops: CDR1 SGHVS, CDR2 FNYEAQ. This CDR3 region has 14 residues. V gave up 5 bases and J gave up 8 bases; unmatched junction bases: 8. CDR3 residues: CASSRNRGGEKLFF. Written as DNA, the CDR3 is TGTGCCAGCAGCCGCAACAGGGGTGGGGAAAAACTGTTTTTT.

The chain uses TRBV5-1 and TRBJ2-1, with 9 bases matching TRBD2. The CDR3 consists of 15 residues. CDR1 is SGHRS and CDR2 is YFSETQ in the germline V gene. V was pared by 4 bases and J by 4 bases, with 6 bases of the junction left unmatched. The CDR3 DNA follows: TGCGCCAGCAGCGGACCTAGCGGGGTTTACAATGAGCAGTTCTTC. Translated: CASSGPSGVYNEQFF. Full variable domain (missing parts from reference TRBV5-1 and TRBJ2-1): KAGVTQTPRYLIKTRGQQVTLSCSPISGHRSVSWYQQTPGQGLQFLFEYFSETQRNKGNFPGRFSGRQFSNSRSEMNVSTLELGDSALYLCASSGPSGVYNEQFFGPGTRLTVL.

This chain links TRBV15 with TRBJ2-3, with D hard to call. CDR1 is LNHNV, CDR2 YYDKDF, per germline (reference sequence). The length of the CDR3 is 15 residues. The V and J ends lost 0 bases and 1 base respectively, with 8 bases between them. The DNA of the CDR3 is TGTGCCACCAGCAGAGACCGGAGTCGCACAGATACGCAGTATTTT. It encodes CATSRDRSRTDTQYF.

The J gene is TRBJ2-2, the V gene TRBV24-1; D is possibly TRBD2 (6 bases). Germline V gene data show CDR1 as KGHDR and CDR2 as SFDVKD. Between the trimmed V and J ends, which lost 10 bases and 3 bases, there was a span of 14 bases. CDR3 length: 14 residues. The CDR3 loop reads CATSGTGDTGELFF. CDR3 DNA sequence: TGTGCCACGTCCGGGACGGGAGACACCGGGGAGCTGTTTTTT.

The rearrangement joins TRBV5-1 to TRBJ1-4; weak D call: TRBD1 (6 bases). In germline, CDR1 is SGHRS, CDR2 YFSETQ. Trimming shortened V by 0 bases and J by 0 bases, and 6 bases separated the two germline ends. The CDR3 totals 15 residues. The CDR3, as DNA: TGCGCCAGCAGCTTGGCAGGGGCAACTAATGAAAAACTGTTTTTT. Its translation: CASSLAGATNEKLFF.